These T cell receptor beta chains were read from a single sample in a study of molecular identifiers for immune sequencing clone quantification. TCRdb processed the PCR reads anew with MiXCR; each CDR3 protein has one entry. The sample contains roughly 630,000 distinct CDR3 sequences, roughly 27% of which appear only once. The sequencing sample was made of naive CD8+ T cells from blood, with Jurkat cell RNA spiked in. Receptors were obtained from a human donor in good health. Some libraries in this study had Jurkat cell RNA spiked in. The CDR3 runs from the conserved cysteine through the conserved F or W. The order of the fields is V gene, D gene, clone size, J gene, CDR3 protein, CDR3 DNA. The D gene is left open where the match is weak. The listing skips clone size in some rows; elsewhere it reads once, few, many or a size class.

v_gene: TRBV20-1; d_gene: .; abundance: .; j_gene: TRBJ2-7; CDR3aa: CSARAGAYEQYF; CDR3nt: TGCAGTGCTAGGGCAGGGGCCTACGAGCAGTACTTC
v_gene: TRBV19; d_gene: .; abundance: few; j_gene: TRBJ2-6; CDR3aa: CASSILPGANVLTF; CDR3nt: TGTGCCAGTAGTATTCTGCCTGGGGCCAACGTCCTGACTTTC
v_gene: TRBV5-1; d_gene: .; abundance: few; j_gene: TRBJ1-1; CDR3aa: CASSLEEWGNTEAFF; CDR3nt: TGCGCCAGCAGCTTGGAGGAATGGGGGAACACTGAAGCTTTCTTT
v_gene: TRBV11-2; d_gene: TRBD2; abundance: .; j_gene: TRBJ2-7; CDR3aa: CASSSAGGPDEQYF; CDR3nt: TGTGCCAGCAGCTCGGCGGGGGGGCCGGACGAGCAGTACTTC
v_gene: TRBV7-9; d_gene: TRBD1; abundance: many; j_gene: TRBJ1-1; CDR3aa: CASSYLEGARTEAFF; CDR3nt: TGTGCCAGCAGCTATTTGGAGGGGGCGAGGACTGAAGCTTTCTTT
v_gene: TRBV20-1; d_gene: .; abundance: .; j_gene: TRBJ1-4; CDR3aa: CSARDIQATNEKLFF; CDR3nt: TGCAGTGCTAGAGATATCCAGGCGACTAATGAAAAACTGTTTTTT
v_gene: TRBV7-2; d_gene: .; abundance: many; j_gene: TRBJ2-3; CDR3aa: CASSLGLGGLSTDTQYF; CDR3nt: TGTGCCAGCAGCTTAGGACTCGGGGGACTGAGCACAGATACGCAGTATTTT
v_gene: TRBV11-3; d_gene: TRBD2; abundance: .; j_gene: TRBJ2-3; CDR3aa: CASSLAAGGGTDTQYF; CDR3nt: TGTGCCAGCAGCTTAGCAGCGGGGGGCGGCACAGATACGCAGTATTTT
v_gene: TRBV28; d_gene: .; abundance: many; j_gene: TRBJ2-3; CDR3aa: CASSLSVARTDTQYF; CDR3nt: TGTGCCAGCAGTTTATCGGTAGCGCGCACAGATACGCAGTATTTT
v_gene: TRBV28; d_gene: .; abundance: many; j_gene: TRBJ2-4; CDR3aa: CASSYRTIAKNIQYF; CDR3nt: TGTGCCAGCAGTTACAGGACTATAGCCAAAAACATTCAGTACTTC
v_gene: TRBV9; d_gene: .; abundance: .; j_gene: TRBJ2-1; CDR3aa: CASSVDGDSYNEQFF; CDR3nt: TGTGCCAGCAGCGTAGACGGAGACTCCTACAATGAGCAGTTCTTC
v_gene: TRBV6-6; d_gene: .; abundance: .; j_gene: TRBJ1-5; CDR3aa: CASSPRVTDLDQPQHF; CDR3nt: TGTGCCAGCAGCCCCCGGGTCACAGATCTCGATCAGCCCCAGCATTTT
v_gene: TRBV9; d_gene: TRBD2; abundance: many; j_gene: TRBJ2-3; CDR3aa: CASSPPLADITDTQYF; CDR3nt: TGTGCCAGCAGCCCCCCCCTAGCGGACATCACAGATACGCAGTATTTT
v_gene: TRBV27; d_gene: .; abundance: .; j_gene: TRBJ1-2; CDR3aa: CASSSTGNGYTF; CDR3nt: TGTGCCAGCAGTTCTACAGGGAACGGCTACACCTTC
v_gene: TRBV6-2/TRBV6-3; d_gene: .; abundance: few; j_gene: TRBJ2-7; CDR3aa: CASVVLPSGHEQYF; CDR3nt: TGTGCCAGCGTGGTCCTACCCTCGGGCCACGAGCAGTACTTC
v_gene: TRBV20-1; d_gene: .; abundance: once; j_gene: TRBJ1-5; CDR3aa: CRASAVRRSNPPPHF; CDR3nt: TGCCGTGCTAGCGCCGTCCGACGTAGCAATCCGCCCCCGCATTTT
v_gene: TRBV27; d_gene: TRBD1; abundance: few; j_gene: TRBJ2-7; CDR3aa: CASSRDRGPVYEQYF; CDR3nt: TGTGCCAGCAGTCGGGACAGGGGGCCGGTCTACGAGCAGTACTTC
v_gene: TRBV6-5; d_gene: .; abundance: .; j_gene: TRBJ1-1; CDR3aa: CASSYSGSMNTEAFF; CDR3nt: TGTGCCAGCAGTTACTCGGGCAGCATGAACACTGAAGCTTTCTTT
v_gene: TRBV7-8; d_gene: .; abundance: many; j_gene: TRBJ1-5; CDR3aa: CASSLYYREASNQPQHF; CDR3nt: TGTGCCAGCAGCTTATACTACAGGGAGGCGAGCAATCAGCCCCAGCATTTT
v_gene: TRBV7-8; d_gene: .; abundance: many; j_gene: TRBJ1-1; CDR3aa: CASSLDPADTEAFF; CDR3nt: TGTGCCAGCAGCTTAGATCCGGCGGACACTGAAGCTTTCTTT
v_gene: TRBV7-9; d_gene: .; abundance: few; j_gene: TRBJ2-1; CDR3aa: CASKSRTDLSNEQFF; CDR3nt: TGTGCCAGCAAATCTAGGACAGACCTATCCAATGAGCAGTTCTTC
v_gene: TRBV29-1; d_gene: .; abundance: many; j_gene: TRBJ2-7; CDR3aa: CSVMGQGNKQYF; CDR3nt: TGCAGCGTTATGGGGCAGGGGAACAAGCAGTACTTC
v_gene: TRBV10-3; d_gene: TRBD2; abundance: few; j_gene: TRBJ2-7; CDR3aa: CAISGPDLAGGPYEQYF; CDR3nt: TGTGCCATCAGTGGGCCCGACTTGGCGGGGGGGCCATACGAGCAGTACTTC
v_gene: TRBV19; d_gene: .; abundance: few; j_gene: TRBJ2-7; CDR3aa: CATRSGGLEQYF; CDR3nt: TGTGCCACCCGAAGTGGAGGGCTCGAGCAGTACTTC
v_gene: TRBV20-1; d_gene: .; abundance: many; j_gene: TRBJ2-7; CDR3aa: CSARDPLGGANYYEQYF; CDR3nt: TGCAGTGCTAGAGATCCGTTAGGGGGGGCGAATTACTACGAGCAGTACTTC
v_gene: TRBV30; d_gene: .; abundance: many; j_gene: TRBJ2-1; CDR3aa: CAWTPGYNEQFF; CDR3nt: TGTGCCTGGACCCCGGGGTACAATGAGCAGTTCTTC
v_gene: TRBV12-3/TRBV12-4; d_gene: .; abundance: .; j_gene: TRBJ1-4; CDR3aa: CASSSPREDEKLFF; CDR3nt: TGTGCCAGCAGTTCCCCCAGGGAGGATGAAAAACTGTTTTTT
v_gene: TRBV30; d_gene: .; abundance: .; j_gene: TRBJ1-3; CDR3aa: CAWSTGHSRRGNTIYF; CDR3nt: TGTGCCTGGAGTACAGGACACAGCCGTAGGGGAAACACCATATATTTT
v_gene: TRBV27; d_gene: .; abundance: few; j_gene: TRBJ1-1; CDR3aa: CASSKTGGLEAFF; CDR3nt: TGTGCCAGCAGCAAGACCGGGGGACTTGAAGCTTTCTTT
v_gene: TRBV5-1; d_gene: .; abundance: .; j_gene: TRBJ2-7; CDR3aa: CASSVYRELVYEQYF; CDR3nt: TGCGCCAGCAGCGTATACAGGGAGTTGGTCTACGAGCAGTACTTC
v_gene: TRBV20-1; d_gene: TRBD1; abundance: many; j_gene: TRBJ2-7; CDR3aa: CSASPSQGARDEQYF; CDR3nt: TGCAGTGCGTCGCCTAGCCAGGGGGCGCGCGACGAGCAGTACTTC
v_gene: TRBV19; d_gene: .; abundance: few; j_gene: TRBJ2-2; CDR3aa: CASSIADTNTGELFF; CDR3nt: TGTGCCAGTAGTATAGCGGATACGAACACCGGGGAGCTGTTTTTT
v_gene: TRBV2; d_gene: .; abundance: many; j_gene: TRBJ1-2; CDR3aa: CASSVSPDTANYGYTF; CDR3nt: TGTGCCAGCAGTGTCTCCCCGGACACCGCTAACTATGGCTACACCTTC
v_gene: TRBV20-1; d_gene: TRBD2; abundance: many; j_gene: TRBJ2-3; CDR3aa: CSALTSGGPPGTQYF; CDR3nt: TGCAGTGCGTTGACTAGCGGGGGGCCCCCGGGTACGCAGTATTTT
v_gene: TRBV19; d_gene: .; abundance: few; j_gene: TRBJ1-1; CDR3aa: CASRPGGRGNTEAFF; CDR3nt: TGTGCCAGTAGGCCGGGCGGACGGGGGAACACTGAAGCTTTCTTT
v_gene: TRBV9; d_gene: .; abundance: .; j_gene: TRBJ1-2; CDR3aa: CASSNPGRPNYGYTF; CDR3nt: TGTGCCAGCAGCAATCCGGGACGCCCTAACTATGGCTACACCTTC
v_gene: TRBV7-9; d_gene: .; abundance: many; j_gene: TRBJ2-3; CDR3aa: CASSLGQFLGTDTQYF; CDR3nt: TGTGCCAGCAGCTTAGGTCAGTTCCTTGGCACAGATACGCAGTATTTT
v_gene: TRBV4-1; d_gene: TRBD2; abundance: few; j_gene: TRBJ2-7; CDR3aa: CASSQGRGGSYEQYF; CDR3nt: TGCGCCAGCAGCCAAGGTCGCGGGGGCTCCTACGAGCAGTACTTC
v_gene: TRBV27; d_gene: .; abundance: .; j_gene: TRBJ2-7; CDR3aa: CASSLAGAFSYEQYF; CDR3nt: TGTGCCAGCAGTTTAGCGGGGGCCTTTTCCTACGAGCAGTACTTC
v_gene: TRBV13; d_gene: .; abundance: many; j_gene: TRBJ2-3; CDR3aa: CASSPRSSLKRTDTQYF; CDR3nt: TGTGCCAGCAGCCCCAGATCGTCCCTCAAGCGCACAGATACGCAGTATTTT
v_gene: TRBV4-3; d_gene: TRBD1; abundance: .; j_gene: TRBJ2-7; CDR3aa: CPSSQTTGGYHEQYF; CDR3nt: TGCCCCAGCAGCCAAACGACAGGGGGCTATCACGAGCAGTACTTC
v_gene: TRBV29-1; d_gene: TRBD2; abundance: many; j_gene: TRBJ2-3; CDR3aa: CSVVLAGDGVDTQYF; CDR3nt: TGCAGCGTTGTACTAGCGGGGGACGGCGTAGATACGCAGTATTTT
v_gene: TRBV11-2; d_gene: TRBD1; abundance: few; j_gene: TRBJ2-1; CDR3aa: CASSFPGTGYNEQFF; CDR3nt: TGTGCCAGCAGCTTCCCCGGGACAGGGTACAATGAGCAGTTCTTC
v_gene: TRBV19; d_gene: TRBD2; abundance: .; j_gene: TRBJ2-3; CDR3aa: CASSMYGTTSGPTDTQYF; CDR3nt: TGTGCCAGTAGTATGTATGGAACGACTAGCGGACCCACAGATACGCAGTATTTT
v_gene: TRBV4-2; d_gene: .; abundance: .; j_gene: TRBJ2-3; CDR3aa: CASSQEHGTTSTDTQYF; CDR3nt: TGTGCCAGCAGCCAAGAGCACGGGACAACCAGCACAGATACGCAGTATTTT
v_gene: TRBV6-5; d_gene: .; abundance: .; j_gene: TRBJ1-6; CDR3aa: CASSLRARGANSPLHF; CDR3nt: TGTGCCAGCAGTTTAAGGGCGCGAGGTGCTAATTCACCCCTCCACTTT
v_gene: TRBV11-3; d_gene: TRBD1; abundance: .; j_gene: TRBJ2-7; CDR3aa: CASSSITGGEQYF; CDR3nt: TGTGCCAGCAGCTCCATCACAGGGGGAGAGCAGTACTTC
v_gene: TRBV29-1; d_gene: .; abundance: .; j_gene: TRBJ2-3; CDR3aa: CSVIADTQYF; CDR3nt: TGCAGCGTTATAGCCGATACGCAGTATTTT
v_gene: TRBV7-9; d_gene: .; abundance: .; j_gene: TRBJ2-6; CDR3aa: CASSLGGVSLSGANVLTF; CDR3nt: TGTGCCAGCAGCTTAGGTGGTGTGAGCCTCTCTGGGGCCAACGTCCTGACTTTC
v_gene: TRBV6-5; d_gene: TRBD1; abundance: .; j_gene: TRBJ1-5; CDR3aa: CASRQDPGTDYSNQPQHF; CDR3nt: TGTGCCAGCAGACAGGACCCAGGGACAGACTATAGCAATCAGCCCCAGCATTTT
v_gene: TRBV4-1; d_gene: .; abundance: many; j_gene: TRBJ1-1; CDR3aa: CASSQGGGVMNTEAFF; CDR3nt: TGCGCCAGCAGCCAAGGCGGCGGGGTCATGAACACTGAAGCTTTCTTT
v_gene: TRBV5-8; d_gene: .; abundance: many; j_gene: TRBJ2-7; CDR3aa: CASSLGSPYEQYF; CDR3nt: TGTGCCAGCAGCTTGGGCAGCCCGTACGAGCAGTACTTC